The subject of this entry is one T cell receptor beta chain. Antigen specificity is unknown. The trim removed 5 bases at V and 4 bases at J, leaving 7 bases unmatched. Germline V gives CDR1 LNHDA, CDR2 SQIVND (reference sequence). This CDR3 is 14 amino acids long. This sample stems from a study of Tregs in tolerant kidney transplant recipients. Overall study results and limits: No direct test of biological reproducibility was done here.

The repertoire was sequenced with immunoSEQ multiplex PCR; TCRdb's copy has only in-frame clones and lacks some. The profile shows fewer than 80,000 clones, around 90% of them singletons. The specimen was CD4+ T cells from blood, collected before the transplant. The TCR originated in a human donor who received a combined kidney and bone marrow transplant. The chain employs TRBV19 and TRBJ2-7; 8 positions match TRBD1. The DNA for the CDR3 is TGTGCCAGTAGTCTTCGGACAGGGCCTTACGAGCAGTACTTC. Translation: CASSLRTGPYEQYF.